This entry lists 9 T cell receptor beta chains sequenced from one sample in a study of T cell responses to AZD1222 COVID-19 vaccine. Sequencing was performed with immunoSEQ multiplex PCR; in TCRdb, only in-frame clones are kept and a portion is missing. This repertoire shows 90,000 to 150,000 clones, roughly 86% found once; its top ten account for about 16%. The sequenced sample was peripheral blood, obtained 28 days after the second AZD1222 dose. These receptors came from an adult who received the AZD1222 COVID-19 vaccine.

A note on this clone: The sample holds other DNA sequences that translate to the same CDR3. The chain couples TRBV19 to TRBJ1-1; TRBD1 matches 9 bases. The J segment lost 4 bases and the V segment lost 5 bases, leaving 5 bases of the junction unmatched. Germline V CDR1 and CDR2: LNHDA, SQIVND (reference sequence). This CDR3 spans 14 amino acids. The CDR3 DNA reads as TGTGCCAGTAGTTTACAGGGGGCGGGCACTGAAGCTTTCTTT. Its translation is CASSLQGAGTEAFF.

This clone was detected once. The CDR3 sequence: CASSGAWGLTLTDTQYF. The CDR3 DNA sequence: TGTGCCAGCAGTGGGGCTTGGGGCCTGACCCTCACAGATACGCAGTATTTT. The chain carries TRBV27 and TRBJ2-3, with D possibly being TRBD1 (5 bases). Germline V CDR1 and CDR2: MNHEY, SMNVEV (reference sequence). The CDR3 covers 17 residues. Trimming shortened V by 5 bases and J by 2 bases, and 20 bases separated the two germline ends.

The chain couples TRBV5-1 to TRBJ2-3; TRBD2 might be the D (5 bases). The germline V and J ends were trimmed by 1 base and 2 bases, with 11 bases remaining between them. Germline CDR1 SGHRS, CDR2 YFSETQ. The CDR3 covers 15 residues. This CDR3 reads CASSLNYGDTDTQYF. In nucleotides, the CDR3 is TGCGCCAGCAGCTTGAACTACGGGGACACAGATACGCAGTATTTT.

This clone was detected ten times or more. The chain employs TRBV19 and TRBJ2-5; 7 positions match TRBD2. Germline CDR1 reads LNHDA; CDR2 reads SQIVND (reference sequence). J lost 2 bases, V lost 2 bases, and 2 bases had no gene match. The CDR3 sequence is 14 residues long. The CDR3 protein is CASSIKGLQETQYF. Written as DNA, the CDR3 is TGTGCCAGTAGTATAAAGGGACTACAAGAGACCCAGTACTTC.

The chain links TRBV19 to TRBJ1-6, with 8 bases fitting TRBD1. The germline V gene encodes CDR1 LNHDA and CDR2 SQIVND (reference sequence). The CDR3 covers 14 residues. Trimming at V came to 3 bases and at J to 7 bases, leaving 2 bases not matched to a gene. The CDR3 DNA is TGTGCCAGTAGTATGGACAGGGCGAATTCACCCCTCCACTTT. Protein: CASSMDRANSPLHF.

The chain joins TRBV10-3 to TRBJ2-3, with 10 bases aligning to TRBD2. The CDR3 spans 14 residues. Germline trimming cut 6 bases from V and 4 bases from J; bases unmatched to any gene: 4. The V gene's germline CDR1 is ENHRY and CDR2 SYGVKD. The CDR3 DNA reads as TGTGCCATCAGGGGGACTAGCGTTGCAGATACGCAGTATTTT. Protein: CAIRGTSVADTQYF.

The CDR3 DNA reads TGTGCCAGCAGCTTAATGGACAATGCGGCCGAGCAGTACTTC. As protein: CASSLMDNAAEQYF. The chain has TRBV11-3 and TRBJ2-7; tentatively, D is TRBD1 (5 bases). V was clipped by 2 bases and J by 6 bases, with 14 bases between them. Germline V gives CDR1 SGHNT, CDR2 YENEEA. This CDR3 has 14 residues.

The V call is TRBV10-3, the J call TRBJ2-7; 9 nucleotides match TRBD1. The CDR3 loop spans 15 amino acids. The germline V gene encodes CDR1 ENHRY and CDR2 SYGVKD. Trimming at V came to 9 bases and at J to 6 bases, leaving 15 bases not matched to a gene. In DNA form, the CDR3 reads TGTGCCATATCAACGGGTATCACAGGGGGCTTCGAGCAGTACTTC. Translation: CAISTGITGGFEQYF.

This chain connects TRBV6-5 to TRBJ1-4, with no clear D. V lost 7 bases and J lost 7, with 16 bases in between. The CDR3 extends over 14 amino acids. Germline CDR1 reads MNHEY; CDR2 reads SVGAGI. This CDR3 is CASTEAGFGEKLFF. The CDR3 DNA follows: TGTGCCAGCACCGAGGCCGGGTTTGGTGAAAAACTGTTTTTT.